This entry features one T cell receptor beta chain sequence. This sample is part of a study of blood T cell repertoires in COVID-19. Sequencing used immunoSEQ multiplex PCR; TCRdb keeps in-frame clones, though not all of them. This sample carries approximately 100,000 clones, roughly 90% of them seen once, and the ten largest clones take 5.7%. From germline, CDR1 is LNHDA and CDR2 SQIVND (reference sequence). V dropped 4 bases and J dropped 3 bases, with 10 bases sitting between them. This CDR3 has 14 residues. The chain links TRBV19 to TRBJ1-5; D remains unclear. The sequence was collected from a man between 65 and 85 years old with acute or convalescent COVID-19. The sequencing input was peripheral blood. The CDR3 nucleotides read TGTGCCAGTAGTACTCTACCGTACAATCAGCCCCAGCATTTT. Protein product: CASSTLPYNQPQHF.